Listed below are T cell receptor beta chains from one sample, sequenced in a study of shared clonotypes between healthy human individuals. The table came from immunoSEQ multiplex PCR; TCRdb's copy has only in-frame clones and leaves some out. The sample consists of millions of clones, less than 95% of them appearing once. Sequencing was done on a sample of naive CD8+ T cells sorted from blood. These receptors all come from a man between 18 and 35 years old in good health. CDR3s include the opening cysteine and the closing phenylalanine or tryptophan. D genes are given only for firm matches. Expanded clones get a size class; other rows say once, few or many, or leave the size out.

clone size,D gene,J gene,V gene,CDR3 protein,CDR3 DNA
NA,TRBD2,TRBJ2-5,TRBV10-1,CASSCERGGLAGPPGQETQYF,TGCGCCAGCAGCTGTGAGAGGGGGGGACTAGCGGGCCCCCCGGGGCAAGAGACCCAGTACTTC
NA,NA,TRBJ2-5,TRBV9,CASSVGTTSPPQYF,TGTGCCAGCAGCGTAGGGACTACCAGCCCGCCCCAGTACTTC
NA,NA,TRBJ1-2,TRBV30,CAWNLQGGYYGYTF,TGTGCCTGGAATCTACAGGGAGGGTACTATGGCTACACCTTC
NA,TRBD2,TRBJ2-3,TRBV25-1,CASRLAGDTDTQYF,TGTGCCAGCAGACTAGCGGGGGACACAGATACGCAGTATTTT
NA,NA,TRBJ2-7,TRBV4-3,CASSPELEDNNSYEQYF,TGCGCCAGCAGCCCCGAGCTAGAGGACAACAACTCCTACGAGCAGTACTTC
NA,TRBD1,TRBJ1-6,TRBV6-5,CASSKSTGEYSPLHF,TGTGCCAGCAGTAAATCGACAGGGGAGTATTCACCCCTCCACTTT
NA,NA,TRBJ2-5,TRBV2,CASSEGDRAPLYF,TGTGCCAGCAGTGAAGGGGACCGGGCCCCCTTGTACTTC
NA,NA,TRBJ1-3,TRBV25-1,CASSEFSTGNSGNTIYF,TGTGCCAGCAGTGAATTCTCCACCGGAAACTCTGGAAACACCATATATTTT
NA,NA,TRBJ2-7,TRBV28,CASTRDGLEQYF,TGTGCCAGCACCCGAGACGGACTCGAGCAGTACTTC
NA,TRBD1,TRBJ2-7,TRBV30,CAWEDPGTGEYEQYF,TGTGCCTGGGAGGACCCCGGGACAGGCGAGTACGAGCAGTACTTC
NA,NA,TRBJ2-1,TRBV30,CAWNLQGSNEQFF,TGTGCCTGGAACCTACAGGGATCCAATGAGCAGTTCTTC
NA,NA,TRBJ1-5,TRBV6-6,CASSLRGRYSNQPQHF,TGTGCCAGCAGTTTAAGGGGCAGGTATAGCAATCAGCCCCAGCATTTT
once,NA,TRBJ2-7,TRBV29-1,CSVVYRDSYEQYF,TGCAGCGTTGTGTACAGGGACTCCTACGAGCAGTACTTC
NA,NA,TRBJ2-7,TRBV6-5,CASSSLTNEQYF,TGTGCCAGCAGTTCACTCACCAACGAGCAGTACTTC
NA,NA,TRBJ1-1,TRBV7-9,CASSLVFTGSEAFF,TGTGCCAGCAGCTTAGTTTTTACAGGTAGTGAAGCTTTCTTT
once,TRBD1,TRBJ2-7,TRBV19,CASSIRTGFLPYEQYF,TGTGCCAGTAGTATCCGGACAGGGTTTTTACCCTACGAGCAGTACTTC
NA,NA,TRBJ2-7,TRBV21-1,CASSNETAGHEQYF,TGTGCCAGCAGCAACGAGACAGCTGGCCACGAGCAGTACTTC
NA,NA,TRBJ1-1,TRBV6-5,CASRRGNTEAFF,TGTGCCAGCAGAAGGGGGAACACTGAAGCTTTCTTT
NA,NA,TRBJ2-4,TRBV29-1,CSVEGPGGKNIQYF,TGCAGCGTTGAAGGTCCTGGGGGCAAAAACATTCAGTACTTC
NA,NA,TRBJ2-3,TRBV7-9,CASSLPDTQYF,TGTGCCAGCAGCTTACCAGATACGCAGTATTTT
NA,NA,TRBJ2-7,TRBV25-1,CASSDFRVGEQYF,TGTGCCAGCAGTGATTTTCGCGTAGGCGAGCAGTACTTC
NA,NA,TRBJ2-7,TRBV7-8,CASTHRSVPAYEQYF,TGTGCCAGCACCCACCGAAGCGTCCCCGCCTACGAGCAGTACTTC
NA,NA,TRBJ2-5,TRBV7-9,CASLEGWETQYF,TGTGCCAGCTTGGAGGGCTGGGAGACCCAGTACTTC
NA,TRBD1,TRBJ2-6,TRBV5-6,CASSLRGQGVSGANVLTF,TGTGCCAGCAGCTTGAGGGGACAGGGGGTTTCAGGGGCCAACGTCCTGACTTTC
NA,NA,TRBJ1-1,TRBV27,CASSLRGGPEAFF,TGTGCCAGCAGCCTACGGGGGGGGCCTGAAGCTTTCTTT
NA,NA,TRBJ1-3,TRBV4-3,CASSLGAAPPGNTIYF,TGCGCCAGCAGCCTAGGTGCGGCTCCGCCTGGAAACACCATATATTTT
NA,TRBD2,TRBJ2-7,TRBV5-6,CASSPGRYEQYF,TGTGCCAGCAGCCCCGGGAGGTACGAGCAGTACTTC
NA,NA,TRBJ2-2,TRBV10-3,CAILSVTGELFF,TGTGCCATCCTCTCAGTAACCGGGGAGCTGTTTTTT
NA,NA,TRBJ2-1,TRBV7-6,CASSLVRWEQFF,TGTGCCAGCAGCTTGGTACGGTGGGAGCAGTTCTTC
NA,NA,TRBJ1-2,TRBV27,CASSSTGSYGYTF,TGTGCCAGCAGTTCCACAGGGAGTTATGGCTACACCTTC
NA,NA,TRBJ2-5,TRBV7-9,CASSYPQGRGETQYF,TGTGCCAGCAGCTACCCACAGGGAAGGGGAGAGACCCAGTACTTC
once,NA,TRBJ1-2,TRBV5-6,CASSFPGLDRSGYTF,TGTGCCAGCAGCTTCCCGGGATTAGACCGGTCGGGCTACACCTTC
NA,NA,TRBJ2-1,TRBV5-6,CASSLNSPNEQFF,TGTGCCAGCAGCTTGAACAGCCCCAATGAGCAGTTCTTC
NA,NA,TRBJ1-1,TRBV4-1,CASSQDRDTEAFF,TGCGCCAGCAGCCAAGATAGGGACACTGAAGCTTTCTTT
NA,TRBD1,TRBJ2-7,TRBV14,CASSRDRVYEQYF,TGTGCCAGCAGCCGAGACAGGGTCTACGAGCAGTACTTC
NA,TRBD2,TRBJ2-7,TRBV4-1,CASSPGLAIYEQYF,TGCGCCAGCAGCCCGGGACTAGCGATATACGAGCAGTACTTC
NA,NA,TRBJ2-2,TRBV6-1,CASSENAGELFF,TGTGCCAGCAGTGAAAATGCCGGGGAGCTGTTTTTT
NA,NA,TRBJ2-5,TRBV5-6,CASSLAGGRVETQYF,TGTGCCAGCAGCTTGGCCGGCGGCAGGGTAGAGACCCAGTACTTC
NA,TRBD2,TRBJ2-1,TRBV29-1,CSVRGPTSGYNEQFF,TGCAGCGTCCGCGGGCCGACTAGCGGATACAATGAGCAGTTCTTC
NA,NA,TRBJ1-2,TRBV27,CASMGGPRGGYTF,TGTGCCAGCATGGGGGGCCCACGCGGTGGCTACACCTTC
once,NA,TRBJ2-7,TRBV7-9,CASSPESGNEQYF,TGTGCCAGCAGCCCCGAATCGGGGAACGAGCAGTACTTC
NA,TRBD1,TRBJ1-5,TRBV19,CASTEDRASNQPQHF,TGTGCCAGTACGGAGGACAGGGCTAGCAATCAGCCCCAGCATTTT
NA,NA,TRBJ2-1,TRBV6-1,CATFLAPSYNEQFF,TGTGCCACCTTTTTAGCGCCCTCCTACAATGAGCAGTTCTTC
NA,NA,TRBJ2-7,TRBV6-1,CASRGDLSYEQYF,TGTGCCAGCAGGGGGGATCTCTCCTACGAGCAGTACTTC
NA,TRBD1,TRBJ1-5,TRBV27,CASSYTGASQPQHF,TGTGCCAGCAGTTATACAGGGGCTAGTCAGCCCCAGCATTTT
NA,TRBD1,TRBJ2-7,TRBV2,CASRPGQGMNEQYF,TGTGCCAGCAGACCGGGACAGGGGATGAACGAGCAGTACTTC
NA,TRBD2,TRBJ2-3,TRBV5-4,CASSFTSGPHTQYF,TGTGCCAGCAGCTTCACTAGCGGGCCCCATACGCAGTATTTT
NA,TRBD2,TRBJ2-7,TRBV19,CASSPREGLGEQYF,TGTGCCAGTAGTCCCAGGGAGGGACTGGGCGAGCAGTACTTC
NA,TRBD1,TRBJ1-2,TRBV4-1,CASSPRQGDNYGYTF,TGCGCCAGCAGCCCTCGACAGGGGGATAACTATGGCTACACCTTC
NA,TRBD1,TRBJ2-5,TRBV5-1,CASSPQTGYEGKTQYF,TGCGCCAGCAGCCCCCAGACAGGGTATGAGGGGAAGACCCAGTACTTC
NA,NA,TRBJ2-5,TRBV7-2,CASSLVPGPAETQYF,TGTGCCAGCAGCTTAGTGCCCGGGCCGGCGGAGACCCAGTACTTC
NA,TRBD2,TRBJ2-7,TRBV7-9,CASSPLAGGYEQYF,TGTGCCAGCAGCCCCCTAGCGGGGGGGTACGAGCAGTACTTC
NA,TRBD1,TRBJ2-1,TRBV6-6,CASSLDRVPYNEQFF,TGTGCCAGCAGCCTAGACAGGGTACCCTACAATGAGCAGTTCTTC
NA,NA,TRBJ1-5,TRBV15,CATSRERGTEDNQPQHF,TGTGCCACCAGCAGAGAGCGGGGGACGGAGGACAATCAGCCCCAGCATTTT
NA,NA,TRBJ2-1,TRBV11-3,CASSLLAGAYNEQFF,TGTGCCAGCAGCTTATTGGCAGGAGCCTACAATGAGCAGTTCTTC
NA,NA,TRBJ1-1,TRBV7-8,CASSFEGMDTEAFF,TGTGCCAGCAGCTTCGAGGGTATGGACACTGAAGCTTTCTTT
NA,NA,TRBJ1-5,TRBV28,CASSFEGGAQPQHF,TGTGCCAGCAGTTTCGAAGGGGGGGCTCAGCCCCAGCATTTT
few,NA,TRBJ2-2,TRBV29-1,CSARSTGELFF,TGCAGCGCAAGGAGTACCGGGGAGCTGTTTTTT
once,TRBD1,TRBJ2-5,TRBV2,CATMTGQETQYF,TGTGCCACCATGACAGGGCAAGAGACCCAGTACTTC